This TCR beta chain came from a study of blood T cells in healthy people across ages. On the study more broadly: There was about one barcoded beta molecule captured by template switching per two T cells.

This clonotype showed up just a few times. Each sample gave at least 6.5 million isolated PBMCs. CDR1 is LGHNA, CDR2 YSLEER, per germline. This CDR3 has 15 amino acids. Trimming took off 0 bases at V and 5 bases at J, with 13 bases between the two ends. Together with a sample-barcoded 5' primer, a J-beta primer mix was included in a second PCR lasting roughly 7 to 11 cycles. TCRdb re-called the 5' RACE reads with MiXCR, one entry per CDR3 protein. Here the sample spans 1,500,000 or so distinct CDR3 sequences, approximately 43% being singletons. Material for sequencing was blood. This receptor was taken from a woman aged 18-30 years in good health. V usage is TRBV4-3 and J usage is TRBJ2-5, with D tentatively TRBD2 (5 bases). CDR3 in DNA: TGCGCCAGCAGCCAAGATTGGTCTAGCCGGGAGACCCAGTACTTC. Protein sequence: CASSQDWSSRETQYF.